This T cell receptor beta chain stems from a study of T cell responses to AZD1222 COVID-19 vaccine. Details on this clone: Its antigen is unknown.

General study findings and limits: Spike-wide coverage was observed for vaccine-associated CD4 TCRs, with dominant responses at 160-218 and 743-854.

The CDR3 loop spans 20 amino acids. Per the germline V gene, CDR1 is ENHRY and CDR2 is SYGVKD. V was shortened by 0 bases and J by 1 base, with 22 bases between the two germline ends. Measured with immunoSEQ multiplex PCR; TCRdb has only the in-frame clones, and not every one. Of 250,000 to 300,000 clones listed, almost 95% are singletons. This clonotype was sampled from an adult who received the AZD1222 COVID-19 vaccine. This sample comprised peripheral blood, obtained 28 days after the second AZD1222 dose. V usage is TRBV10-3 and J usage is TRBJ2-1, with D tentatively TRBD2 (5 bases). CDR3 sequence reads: CAISESLGPPRALSYNEQFF. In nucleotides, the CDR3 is TGTGCCATCAGTGAGTCTTTAGGACCCCCGAGGGCACTTTCCTACAATGAGCAGTTCTTC.